The rows below give T cell receptor beta chains drawn from one sample of a study of cytomegalovirus exposure and HLA in healthy donors. Data came from immunoSEQ multiplex PCR; TCRdb stores just in-frame clones and leaves some out. The sample comprises 150,000 to 200,000 clones, roughly 82% of which are singletons, and around 10% rests with the top ten. What was sequenced was PBMCs. The receptors come from a man aged 50 to 59 in good health and CMV-seropositive. CDR3s include the opening cysteine and the closing phenylalanine or tryptophan. A D gene is named only where the DNA matches it firmly. The size field is filled for only some rows; it gives once, few, many or a size class.

J gene,clone size,D gene,V gene,CDR3 protein,CDR3 DNA
TRBJ2-3,NA,TRBD2,TRBV4-1,CASSQDGLVGDTQYF,TGCGCCAGCAGCCAAGATGGACTAGTTGGAGATACGCAGTATTTT
TRBJ2-3,NA,TRBD2,TRBV5-8,CASSSHLLTSRLGDTQYF,TGTGCCAGCAGCTCCCATCTCCTGACTAGCAGGCTAGGGGATACGCAGTATTTT
TRBJ1-5,NA,TRBD1,TRBV28,CASSAMGQGKYNQPQHF,TGTGCCAGCAGCGCGATGGGACAGGGAAAATACAATCAGCCCCAGCATTTT
TRBJ2-7,NA,TRBD1,TRBV9,CASSPRQGISYEQYF,TGTGCCAGCAGCCCCCGACAGGGGATCTCCTACGAGCAGTACTTC
TRBJ1-4,NA,TRBD1,TRBV28,CASSLTGVTNEKLFF,TGTGCCAGCAGTCTCACAGGGGTTACTAATGAAAAACTGTTTTTT
TRBJ1-5,once,TRBD1,TRBV6-6,CASSYSRQGGQPQHF,TGTGCCAGCAGTTATTCTAGACAGGGCGGTCAGCCCCAGCATTTT
TRBJ1-1,NA,NA,TRBV18,CASSRQGNTEAFF,TGTGCCAGCTCACGGCAGGGCAACACTGAAGCTTTCTTT
TRBJ2-1,few,NA,TRBV9,CASSVGAGSDNEQFF,TGTGCCAGCAGCGTAGGGGCGGGAAGTGACAATGAGCAGTTCTTC
TRBJ2-1,NA,TRBD2,TRBV7-2,CASSSVSAGDIGYNEQFF,TGTGCCAGCAGCTCGGTCTCGGCGGGAGATATCGGCTACAATGAGCAGTTCTTC
TRBJ1-3,NA,NA,TRBV6-5,CASKTSGNTIYF,TGTGCCAGCAAGACTAGTGGAAACACCATATATTTT
TRBJ1-5,few,NA,TRBV7-9,CASSLWGSNQPQHF,TGTGCCAGCAGCTTATGGGGCAGTAACCAGCCCCAGCATTTT
TRBJ2-3,NA,TRBD1,TRBV6-5,CASSWDRADTDTQYF,TGTGCCAGCAGCTGGGACAGGGCAGACACAGATACGCAGTATTTT
TRBJ1-5,NA,NA,TRBV28,CASNRDSNQPQHF,TGTGCCAGCAACAGGGATAGCAATCAGCCCCAGCATTTT
TRBJ1-5,NA,TRBD1,TRBV7-2,CASSLQGASSNQPQHF,TGTGCCAGCAGCTTGCAGGGGGCGAGTAGCAATCAGCCCCAGCATTTT
TRBJ2-5,NA,TRBD2,TRBV6-5,CASRRGEETQYF,TGTGCCAGCAGGCGGGGGGAAGAGACCCAGTACTTC
TRBJ2-1,NA,TRBD2,TRBV4-1,CASSQVPSGRDQNEQFF,TGCGCCAGCAGCCAAGTGCCTAGCGGGAGAGATCAGAATGAGCAGTTCTTC
TRBJ2-7,NA,TRBD1,TRBV18,CASSAGTGRYEQYF,TGTGCCAGCTCAGCCGGGACAGGGCGCTACGAGCAGTACTTC
TRBJ2-1,NA,TRBD2,TRBV5-1,CASGTSGHNEQFF,TGCGCCAGCGGGACTAGCGGACACAATGAGCAGTTCTTC
TRBJ2-3,NA,TRBD2,TRBV10-3,CAIRGISGGSTDTQYF,TGTGCCATCAGGGGGATTAGCGGGGGGAGCACAGATACGCAGTATTTT
TRBJ2-7,NA,NA,TRBV10-3,CAISGPGILYEQYF,TGTGCCATCAGTGGCCCCGGGATACTCTACGAGCAGTACTTC
TRBJ1-1,once,NA,TRBV7-2,CASSFRDPRVMNTEAFF,TGTGCCAGCAGCTTCCGAGACCCCAGGGTCATGAACACTGAAGCTTTCTTT
TRBJ2-7,NA,NA,TRBV19,CASSKLQGSYEQYF,TGTGCCAGTAGTAAGTTGCAGGGGAGCTACGAGCAGTACTTC
TRBJ1-5,once,TRBD1,TRBV7-9,CASSLGGQGDQPQHF,TGTGCCAGCAGCTTAGGGGGACAGGGGGATCAGCCCCAGCATTTT
TRBJ2-1,NA,NA,TRBV10-2,CASHRGSGGAGNEQFF,TGCGCCAGCCACAGGGGTTCCGGGGGGGCAGGGAATGAGCAGTTCTTC
TRBJ2-3,NA,TRBD2,TRBV2,CASRLGEGADTQYF,TGTGCCAGCAGGCTGGGGGAGGGCGCAGATACGCAGTATTTT
TRBJ2-3,NA,NA,TRBV5-5,CASSLGGALADTQYF,TGTGCCAGCAGCTTGGGTGGGGCCCTGGCAGATACGCAGTATTTT
TRBJ2-5,NA,NA,TRBV5-1,CASSMERTQETQYF,TGCGCCAGCAGCATGGAGAGGACACAAGAGACCCAGTACTTC
TRBJ2-3,NA,NA,TRBV19,CASSMEGRVSTDTQYF,TGTGCCAGTAGTATGGAGGGGCGGGTGAGCACAGATACGCAGTATTTT
TRBJ1-4,NA,NA,TRBV28,CASSPGGGNYEKLFF,TGTGCCAGCAGCCCCGGGGGAGGTAACTATGAAAAACTGTTTTTT
TRBJ1-5,NA,NA,TRBV19,CASSIYEVGGNQPQHF,TGTGCCAGTAGTATATATGAGGTGGGAGGCAATCAGCCCCAGCATTTT
TRBJ1-5,once,TRBD1,TRBV5-5,CASSSKGTGYSNQPQHF,TGTGCCAGCAGCTCAAAAGGGACAGGATATAGCAATCAGCCCCAGCATTTT
TRBJ1-1,NA,NA,TRBV6-1,CASVDQGMNTEAFF,TGTGCCAGCGTAGATCAGGGTATGAACACTGAAGCTTTCTTT
TRBJ2-3,NA,NA,TRBV13,CASSLGGFTDTQYF,TGTGCCAGCAGCCTCGGAGGGTTCACAGATACGCAGTATTTT
TRBJ2-1,NA,NA,TRBV11-2,CASSLGGQGRLAGEGQFF,TGTGCCAGCAGCTTAGGGGGACAGGGGCGGCTAGCGGGAGAGGGGCAGTTCTTC
TRBJ1-5,few,NA,TRBV2,CASSDGGAWQPQHF,TGTGCCAGCAGTGACGGGGGGGCTTGGCAGCCCCAGCATTTT
TRBJ2-2,NA,TRBD2,TRBV11-3,CASSLGTSNSGELFF,TGTGCCAGCAGCTTGGGGACTAGCAACTCCGGGGAGCTGTTTTTT
TRBJ2-5,NA,NA,TRBV6-5,CASSRTVQETQYF,TGTGCCAGCAGTCGGACAGTTCAAGAGACCCAGTACTTC
TRBJ2-3,once,NA,TRBV7-9,CASGQDISTDTQYF,TGTGCCAGCGGGCAGGACATTAGCACAGATACGCAGTATTTT
TRBJ2-3,NA,TRBD2,TRBV4-2,CASSQALAGSTNTQYF,TGTGCCAGCAGCCAGGCGCTAGCGGGGAGCACGAATACGCAGTATTTT
TRBJ2-7,NA,TRBD2,TRBV28,CASSPRGGLDYEQYF,TGTGCCAGCAGTCCCCGCGGGGGGCTAGATTACGAGCAGTACTTC
TRBJ2-7,NA,TRBD2,TRBV6-6,CASSSASGAPFGEQYF,TGTGCCAGCAGTTCGGCTAGCGGAGCGCCTTTTGGCGAGCAGTACTTC
TRBJ2-7,few,NA,TRBV7-2,CASSLAGASSSYEQYF,TGTGCCAGCAGCTTAGCGGGCGCATCGAGCTCCTACGAGCAGTACTTC